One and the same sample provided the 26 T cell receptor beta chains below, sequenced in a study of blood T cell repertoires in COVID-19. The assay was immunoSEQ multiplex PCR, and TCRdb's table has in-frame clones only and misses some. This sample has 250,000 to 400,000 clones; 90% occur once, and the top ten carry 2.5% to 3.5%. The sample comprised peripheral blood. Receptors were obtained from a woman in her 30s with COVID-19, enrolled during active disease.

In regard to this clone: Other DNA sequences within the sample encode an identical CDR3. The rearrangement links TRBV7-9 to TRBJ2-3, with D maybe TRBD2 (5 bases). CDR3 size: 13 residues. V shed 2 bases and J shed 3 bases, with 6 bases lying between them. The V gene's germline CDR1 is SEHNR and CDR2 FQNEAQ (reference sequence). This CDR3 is CASSLPGTDTQYF. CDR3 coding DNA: TGTGCCAGCAGCTTACCGGGGACAGATACGCAGTATTTT.

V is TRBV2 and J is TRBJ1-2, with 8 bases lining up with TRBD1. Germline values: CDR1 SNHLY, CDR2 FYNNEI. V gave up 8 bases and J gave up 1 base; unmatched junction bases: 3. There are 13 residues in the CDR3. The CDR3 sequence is CASGQGGNYGYTF. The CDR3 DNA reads TGTGCCAGCGGACAGGGAGGTAACTATGGCTACACCTTC.

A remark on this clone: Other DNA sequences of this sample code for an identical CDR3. In nucleotides, the CDR3 is TGTGCCAGCAGCCTTGACAGGGGCAATCAGCCCCAGCATTTT. Residues: CASSLDRGNQPQHF. The chain carries TRBV6-5 and TRBJ1-5, with 7 bases aligning to TRBD1. The CDR3 is made up of 14 amino acids. CDR1 and CDR2 from the germline V gene are MNHEY and SVGAGI. Germline trimming cut 6 bases from V and 2 bases from J; bases unmatched to any gene: 4.

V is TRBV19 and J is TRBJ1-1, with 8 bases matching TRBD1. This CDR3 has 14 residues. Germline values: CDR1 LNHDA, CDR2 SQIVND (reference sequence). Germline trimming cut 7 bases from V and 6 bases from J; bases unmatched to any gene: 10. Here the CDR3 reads CASTPDRDLAEAFF. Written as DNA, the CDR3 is TGTGCCAGTACCCCGGACAGGGATCTCGCTGAAGCTTTCTTT.

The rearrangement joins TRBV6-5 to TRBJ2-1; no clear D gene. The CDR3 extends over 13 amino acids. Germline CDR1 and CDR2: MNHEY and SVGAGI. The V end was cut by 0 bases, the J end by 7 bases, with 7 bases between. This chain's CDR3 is CASSYSRRNEQFF. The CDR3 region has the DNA TGTGCCAGCAGTTACTCGCGGCGGAATGAGCAGTTCTTC.

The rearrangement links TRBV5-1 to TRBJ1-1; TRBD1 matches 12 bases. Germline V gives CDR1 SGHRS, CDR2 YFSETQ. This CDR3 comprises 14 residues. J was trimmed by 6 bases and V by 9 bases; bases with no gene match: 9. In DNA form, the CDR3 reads TGCGCCACCAAGGGGACAGGGGGCTCCTCTGAAGCTTTCTTT. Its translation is CATKGTGGSSEAFF.

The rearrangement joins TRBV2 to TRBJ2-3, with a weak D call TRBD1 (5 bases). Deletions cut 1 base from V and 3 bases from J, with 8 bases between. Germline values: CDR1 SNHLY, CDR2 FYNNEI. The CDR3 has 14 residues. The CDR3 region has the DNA TGTGCCAGCAGTGAAGGGGCAGGGACAGATACGCAGTATTTT. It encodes CASSEGAGTDTQYF.

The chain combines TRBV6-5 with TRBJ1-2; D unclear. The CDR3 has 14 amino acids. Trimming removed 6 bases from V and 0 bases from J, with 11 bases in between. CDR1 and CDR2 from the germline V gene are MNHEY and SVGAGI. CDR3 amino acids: CASRHGDSNYGYTF. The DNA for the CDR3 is TGTGCCAGCAGACACGGAGACTCTAACTATGGCTACACCTTC.

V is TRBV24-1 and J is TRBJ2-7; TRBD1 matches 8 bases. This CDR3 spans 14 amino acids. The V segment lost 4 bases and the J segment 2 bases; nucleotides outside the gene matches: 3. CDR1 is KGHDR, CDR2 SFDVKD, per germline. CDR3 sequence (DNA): TGTGCCACCAGTGAGTGGGACAGGCCCTACGAGCAGTACTTC. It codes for CATSEWDRPYEQYF.

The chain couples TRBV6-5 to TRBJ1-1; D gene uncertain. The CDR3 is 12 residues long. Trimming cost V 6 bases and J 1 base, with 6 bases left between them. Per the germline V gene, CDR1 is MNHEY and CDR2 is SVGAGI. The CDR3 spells CASRRGNTEAFF. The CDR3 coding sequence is TGTGCCAGCAGGCGGGGGAACACTGAAGCTTTCTTT.

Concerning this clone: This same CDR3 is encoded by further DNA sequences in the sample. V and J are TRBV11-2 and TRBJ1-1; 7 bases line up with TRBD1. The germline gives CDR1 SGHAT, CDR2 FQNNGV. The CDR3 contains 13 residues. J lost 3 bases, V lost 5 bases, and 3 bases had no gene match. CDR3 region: CASSLDRDTEAFF. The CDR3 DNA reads TGTGCCAGCAGCCTCGACAGGGACACTGAAGCTTTCTTT.

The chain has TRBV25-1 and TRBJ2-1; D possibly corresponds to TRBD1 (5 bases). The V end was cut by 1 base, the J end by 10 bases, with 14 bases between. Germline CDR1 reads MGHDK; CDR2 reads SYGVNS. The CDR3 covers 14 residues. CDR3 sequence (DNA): TGTGCCAGCAGTGAATTTCAGCAGGGCAAGGAGCAGTTCTTC. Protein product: CASSEFQQGKEQFF. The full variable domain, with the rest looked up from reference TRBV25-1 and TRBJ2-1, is EADIYQTPRYLVIGTGKKITLECSQTMGHDKMYWYQQDPGMELHLIHYSYGVNSTEKGDLSSESTVSRIRTEHFPLTLESARPSHTSQYLCASSEFQQGKEQFFGPGTRLTVL.

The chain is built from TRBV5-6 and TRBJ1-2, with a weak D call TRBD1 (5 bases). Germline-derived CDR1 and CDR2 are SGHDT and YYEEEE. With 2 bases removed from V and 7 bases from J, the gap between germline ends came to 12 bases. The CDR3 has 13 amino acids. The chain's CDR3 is CASSLSGLGGYTF. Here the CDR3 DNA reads TGTGCCAGCAGCTTATCAGGGCTAGGTGGCTACACCTTC.

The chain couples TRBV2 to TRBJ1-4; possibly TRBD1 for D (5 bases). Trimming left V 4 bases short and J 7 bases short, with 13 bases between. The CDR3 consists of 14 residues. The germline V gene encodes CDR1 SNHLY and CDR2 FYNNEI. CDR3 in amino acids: CASSAGTSVEKLFF. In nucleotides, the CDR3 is TGTGCCAGCAGTGCCGGGACTTCGGTTGAAAAACTGTTTTTT.

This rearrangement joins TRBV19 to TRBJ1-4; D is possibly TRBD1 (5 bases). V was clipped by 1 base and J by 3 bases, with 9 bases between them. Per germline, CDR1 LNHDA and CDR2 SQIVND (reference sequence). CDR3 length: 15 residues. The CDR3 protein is CASSIGRGANEKLFF. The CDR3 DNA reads TGTGCCAGTAGTATAGGGAGGGGAGCTAATGAAAAACTGTTTTTT. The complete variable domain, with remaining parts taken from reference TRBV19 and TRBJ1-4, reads DGGITQSPKYLFRKEGQNVTLSCEQNLNHDAMYWYRQDPGQGLRLIYYSQIVNDFQKGDIAEGYSVSREKKESFPLTVTSAQKNPTAFYLCASSIGRGANEKLFFGSGTQLSVL.

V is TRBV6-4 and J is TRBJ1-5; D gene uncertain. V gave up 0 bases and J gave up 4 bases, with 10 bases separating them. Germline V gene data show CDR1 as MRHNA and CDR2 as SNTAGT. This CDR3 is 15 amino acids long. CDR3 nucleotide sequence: TGTGCCAGCAGTGACTCGGCGGGGTTAAATCAGCCCCAGCATTTT. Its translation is CASSDSAGLNQPQHF.

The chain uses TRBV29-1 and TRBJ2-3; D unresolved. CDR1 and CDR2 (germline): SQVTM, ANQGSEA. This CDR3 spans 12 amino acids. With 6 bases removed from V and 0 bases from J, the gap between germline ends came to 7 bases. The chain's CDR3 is CSVTESTDTQYF. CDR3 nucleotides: TGCAGCGTCACAGAGAGCACAGATACGCAGTATTTT.

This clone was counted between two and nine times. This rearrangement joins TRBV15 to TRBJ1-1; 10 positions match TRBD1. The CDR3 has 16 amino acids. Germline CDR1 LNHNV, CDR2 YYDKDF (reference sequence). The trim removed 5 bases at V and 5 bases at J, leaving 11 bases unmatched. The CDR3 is CATSGTGDMGTTEAFF. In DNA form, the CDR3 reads TGTGCCACCAGCGGGACAGGGGACATGGGTACGACTGAAGCTTTCTTT.

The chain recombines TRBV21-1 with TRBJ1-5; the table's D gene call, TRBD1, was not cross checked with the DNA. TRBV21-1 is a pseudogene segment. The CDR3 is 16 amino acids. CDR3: CASSEQGSMRNQPRHF. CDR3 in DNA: TGTGCCAGCAGCGAGCAGGGGTCAATGAGGAATCAGCCCCGGCATTTT.

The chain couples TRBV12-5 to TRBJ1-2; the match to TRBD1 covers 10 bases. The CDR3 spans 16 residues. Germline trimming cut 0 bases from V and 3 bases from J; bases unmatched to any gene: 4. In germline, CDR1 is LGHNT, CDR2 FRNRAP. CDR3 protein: CASGLVGQGVDYGYTF. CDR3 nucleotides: TGTGCTAGTGGTTTGGTAGGACAGGGGGTCGACTATGGCTACACCTTC.

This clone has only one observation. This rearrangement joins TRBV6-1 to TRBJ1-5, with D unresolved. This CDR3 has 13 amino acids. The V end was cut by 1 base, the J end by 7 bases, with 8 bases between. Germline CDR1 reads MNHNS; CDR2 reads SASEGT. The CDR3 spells CASSEVGDQPQHF. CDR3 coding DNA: TGTGCCAGCAGTGAAGTGGGAGACCAGCCCCAGCATTTT.

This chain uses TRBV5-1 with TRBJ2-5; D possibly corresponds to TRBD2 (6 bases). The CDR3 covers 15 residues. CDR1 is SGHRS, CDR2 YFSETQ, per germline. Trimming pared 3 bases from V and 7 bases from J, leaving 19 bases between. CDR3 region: CASSSQGADGRTQYF. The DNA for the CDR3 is TGCGCCAGCAGCTCTCAGGGCGCCGACGGGAGGACCCAGTACTTC.

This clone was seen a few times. DNA for the CDR3: TGCGCCAGCAACGACAGGGCCGGTAACACTGAAGCTTTCTTT. Its protein product is CASNDRAGNTEAFF. The chain is built from TRBV10-2 and TRBJ1-1, with 7 bases aligning to TRBD1. V was clipped by 7 bases and J by 2 bases; unmatched bases: 7. The CDR3 spans 14 residues. Germline lookup yields CDR1 WSHSY and CDR2 SAAADI.

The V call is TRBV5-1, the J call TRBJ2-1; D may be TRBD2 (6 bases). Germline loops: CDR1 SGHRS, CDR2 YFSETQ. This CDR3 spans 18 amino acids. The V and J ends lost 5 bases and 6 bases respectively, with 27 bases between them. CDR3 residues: CASRPGPATRGSRNEQFF. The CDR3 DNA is TGCGCCAGCAGACCGGGACCTGCGACTAGAGGGTCTCGCAATGAGCAGTTCTTC.

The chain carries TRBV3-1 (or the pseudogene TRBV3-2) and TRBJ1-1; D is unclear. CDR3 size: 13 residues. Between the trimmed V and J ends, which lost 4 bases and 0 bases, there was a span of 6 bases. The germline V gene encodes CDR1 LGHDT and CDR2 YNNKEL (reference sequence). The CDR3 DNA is TGTGCCAGCAGCCCCCTCTTGAACACTGAAGCTTTCTTT. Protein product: CASSPLLNTEAFF.

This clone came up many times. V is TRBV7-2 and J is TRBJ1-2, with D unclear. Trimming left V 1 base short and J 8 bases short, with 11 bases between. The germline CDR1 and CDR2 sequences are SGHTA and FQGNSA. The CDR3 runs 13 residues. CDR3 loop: CASSLGHGEGYTF. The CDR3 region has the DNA TGTGCCAGCAGCTTAGGGCACGGAGAGGGCTACACCTTC.